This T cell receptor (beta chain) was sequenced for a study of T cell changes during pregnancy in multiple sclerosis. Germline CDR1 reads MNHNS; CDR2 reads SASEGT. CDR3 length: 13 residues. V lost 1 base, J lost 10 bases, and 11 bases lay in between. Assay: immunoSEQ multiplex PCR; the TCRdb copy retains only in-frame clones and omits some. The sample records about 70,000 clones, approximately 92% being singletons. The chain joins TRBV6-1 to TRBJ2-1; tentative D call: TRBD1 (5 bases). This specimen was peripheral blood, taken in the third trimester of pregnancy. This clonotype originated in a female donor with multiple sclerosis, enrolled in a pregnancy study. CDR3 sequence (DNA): TGTGCCAGCAGTGAAGGGCAGGGCCGAGAGCAGTTCTTC. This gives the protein CASSEGQGREQFF.